This T cell receptor beta chain is drawn from a study of TIL therapy for anti-PD-1-resistant metastatic lung cancer (dated by TCRdb to the early 2020s). About the full investigation: Enrolled patients had a median age of around 58 years (range roughly 35-85) and a median tumor PD-L1 proportion score of roughly 6%. Most of the cohort had lung adenocarcinoma, a few tumors were EGFR-mutant and two were ALK-rearranged, and half of the patients were current or former smokers. Across the cohort, whole-exome sequencing showed a median non-synonymous tumor mutation burden of under 1.8 mutations per megabase. Tumor and peripheral blood T cell receptor beta sequencing was used to track clonotypes across tumor, expanded TIL product and serial blood samples.

Study-wide findings and limitations: Higher clonality and lower diversity were observed in expanded TIL cultures than in baseline intratumoral T cells (median clonality around 5.7% vs 31%, p < 0.0001). Clonal turnover during TIL culture was high, and many clones enriched in the product were not detected in the baseline tumor, suggesting clonal contraction instead of faithful expansion. The study protocol defined all tumor marker inferences as exploratory. The cohort was highly selected, with more treatment-naive, never-smoker and oncogene-addicted patients than typical, limiting generalizability.

TCR beta CDR3 regions were amplified from genomic DNA by bias-controlled multiplex PCR with the immunoSEQ v3 hsTCRB kit. An Illumina NextSeq 500 was used to sequence the TCR libraries, reaching roughly 1.9 million read pairs at survey level or roughly 5-6.5 million at deep level. In the original analysis: V, D and J genes were assigned, non-productive sequences were removed, and clonality was reported by immunoSEQ Analyzer software. Repertoires were compared by productive Simpson clonality and by the Morisita overlap index of productive TRB rearrangements between infused TIL and blood. TCRdb's version of the immuneACCESS table is confined to in-frame rearrangements and falls short of the full clone set. An unresolved V gene accounts for under half of the shortfall where checked; the remainder is of unknown origin. That table furnishes V, J and clone size, whereas the DNA furnished D and trimming. Here the sample has about 100,000 clones; roughly 65% occur a single time. The ten largest clones add up to approximately 11% of the sample.

With respect to this clone: The specificity of this receptor is unknown. No clone much larger than this one lies a single base away; base qualities are absent.

In the germline V gene, CDR1 corresponds to SGHRS and CDR2 to YFSETQ. The cysteine opens and the phenylalanine closes a CDR3 of 16 amino acids. Here the CDR3 DNA is all that survives: 48 bases in frame from base 1. V is pared back by 4 bases and J by 6 bases, with 20 bases lying between the germline termini. This sample's time point label indicates: pre-treatment sample, taken before nivolumab and TIL therapy. Baseline tumor samples were excised metastases, mostly pleural nodules or supraclavicular lymph nodes, from the same resection used to grow TIL. Tumors were harvested prior to any PD-1/PD-L1 blockade, after which nivolumab was administered to patients, and lymphodepletion, expanded TIL infusion and IL-2 were given to patients who progressed. A phase I trial run at two centers enrolled adults with stage 4 NSCLC between 2017 and January 2020. The samples were drawn from an open-label, single-arm phase I trial testing tumor-infiltrating lymphocyte therapy combined with nivolumab in advanced non-small cell lung cancer. Parts of each resected tumor were snap-frozen in liquid nitrogen and kept at -80 degrees C. Tumor regions of interest were chosen on H&E sections by laser-capture macrodissection, pulverized into approximately 15 mg aliquots, and extracted with Qiagen Allprep kits.

The TCR originated in a person between 25 and 79 years old with non-small cell lung cancer. This chain joins TRBV5-1 to TRBJ2-1; the D region is possibly TRBD1 or TRBD2, each matching across 5 bases. This specimen consisted of tumor tissue, obtained at baseline. The CDR3 region reads CASSRATGAGVNEQFF. At the DNA level, the sequence is TGCGCCAGCAGCCGGGCTACAGGCGCCGGGGTCAATGAGCAGTTCTTC.